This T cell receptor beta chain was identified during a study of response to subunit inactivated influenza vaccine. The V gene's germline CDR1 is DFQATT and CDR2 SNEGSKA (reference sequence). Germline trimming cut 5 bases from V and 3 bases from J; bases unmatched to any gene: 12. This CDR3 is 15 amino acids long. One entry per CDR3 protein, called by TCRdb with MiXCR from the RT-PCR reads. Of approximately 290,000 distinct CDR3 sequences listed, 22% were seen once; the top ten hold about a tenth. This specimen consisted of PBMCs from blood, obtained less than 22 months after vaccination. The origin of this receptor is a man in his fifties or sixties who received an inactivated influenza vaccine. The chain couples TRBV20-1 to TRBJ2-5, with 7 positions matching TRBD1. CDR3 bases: TGCAGTGCTCGGCCCAAGGGGGCGTTCGAAGAGACCCAGTACTTC. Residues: CSARPKGAFEETQYF.